One and the same sample provided the 18 T cell receptor beta chains below, sequenced in a study of blood T cell repertoires in COVID-19. The repertoire was sequenced with immunoSEQ multiplex PCR; TCRdb's copy has only in-frame clones and lacks some. The sample yields approximately 79,000 clones, around 80% seen once. The source material was peripheral blood. The source of these receptors is a man in his fifties or sixties with COVID-19, enrolled during active disease.

In this sample, this clone turned up a few times. The rearrangement links TRBV9 to TRBJ2-1; 11 nucleotides line up with TRBD2. This CDR3 spans 16 amino acids. Per the germline V gene, CDR1 is SGDLS and CDR2 is YYNGEE. J was trimmed by 8 bases and V by 4 bases; bases with no gene match: 11. DNA for the CDR3: TGTGCCAGCAGCCCCATTGGACTAGCGGGCGGCGATGAGCAGTTCTTC. Amino acids: CASSPIGLAGGDEQFF.

A single count supports this clone. J is TRBJ2-7 and V is TRBV10-3, with TRBD2 matching 8 bases. Germline CDR1 is ENHRY and CDR2 is SYGVKD. The CDR3 extends over 14 amino acids. Unmatched junction bases numbered 5, after V lost 0 bases and J lost 7 bases. The CDR3 here is CAISESILAAEQYF. The CDR3 DNA reads TGTGCCATCAGTGAGTCGATACTAGCGGCAGAGCAGTACTTC.

The chain combines TRBV6-5 with TRBJ2-3; 10 bases agree with TRBD2. This CDR3 has 14 residues. Trimming cost V 8 bases and J 3 bases; bases outside gene matches: 5. The germline CDR1 and CDR2 sequences are MNHEY and SVGAGI. This CDR3 reads CASGLAGATDTQYF. For the CDR3, the DNA is TGTGCCAGCGGGCTAGCGGGAGCTACAGATACGCAGTATTTT.

The V call is TRBV3-1 (or the pseudogene TRBV3-2), the J call TRBJ1-1; D is possibly TRBD1 (6 bases). Germline CDR1 reads LGHDT; CDR2 reads YNNKEL (reference sequence). The V end was cut by 1 base, the J end by 7 bases, with 10 bases between. The CDR3 is 13 residues long. The CDR3 DNA reads as TGTGCCAGCAGCCAAGCACAGGGCCTTGAAGCTTTCTTT. It translates to CASSQAQGLEAFF.

V usage is TRBV28 and J usage is TRBJ1-1; TRBD1 matches at 8 bases. Per germline, CDR1 MDHEN and CDR2 SYDVKM. CDR3 length: 15 amino acids. The junction had 9 bases not matched to a gene; V was cut back by 2 bases and J by 7 bases. Here the CDR3 reads CASSLHTGGKDEAFF. In nucleotides, the CDR3 is TGTGCCAGCAGTTTACATACAGGGGGAAAGGATGAAGCTTTCTTT.

CDR3 protein: CASKTMGHQPQHF. In nucleotides, the CDR3 is TGTGCCAGCAAGACGATGGGCCATCAGCCCCAGCATTTT. The chain combines TRBV28 with TRBJ1-5; D gene unclear. The length of the CDR3 is 13 residues. Trimming took off 7 bases at V and 5 bases at J, with 12 bases between the two ends. Per germline, CDR1 MDHEN and CDR2 SYDVKM.

This clone appeared a single time. The V call is TRBV4-1, the J call TRBJ1-5; the D is unclear. V was shortened by 4 bases and J by 8 bases, with 15 bases between the two germline ends. CDR3 length: 14 residues. Germline V gene data show CDR1 as MGHRA and CDR2 as YSYEKL. The CDR3 loop is CASSLGLQAEPQHF. The DNA for the CDR3 is TGCGCCAGCAGCCTTGGACTTCAGGCTGAGCCCCAGCATTTT.

This sequence joins TRBV24-1 and TRBJ2-1, with D possibly being TRBD2 (5 bases). This CDR3 region has 11 residues. From germline, CDR1 is KGHDR and CDR2 SFDVKD. V was clipped by 5 bases and J by 10 bases, with 8 bases between them. The DNA of the CDR3 is TGTGCCACCAGTGCCCAGCGGGAGCAGTTCTTC. Translation: CATSAQREQFF.

The rearrangement joins TRBV7-2 to TRBJ2-7, with D possibly being TRBD2 (6 bases). V lost 1 base and J lost 1, with 11 bases in between. This CDR3 region has 15 residues. CDR1 is SGHTA and CDR2 is FQGNSA in the germline V gene. CDR3: CASSLDAGSSYEQYF. The CDR3 DNA reads as TGTGCCAGCAGCTTAGACGCGGGATCGTCCTACGAGCAGTACTTC.

The chain links TRBV7-9 to TRBJ2-7; 11 bases match TRBD2. The CDR3 extends over 14 amino acids. CDR1 and CDR2 from the germline V gene are SEHNR and FQNEAQ (reference sequence). Trimming cost V 10 bases and J 12 bases; bases outside gene matches: 17. The CDR3 is CATEASVAGGFPYF. CDR3 DNA: TGTGCCACCGAGGCGAGCGTAGCGGGAGGGTTTCCGTACTTC.

V is TRBV3-1 (or the pseudogene TRBV3-2) and J is TRBJ2-1, with D tentatively TRBD2 (5 bases). Germline V CDR1 and CDR2: LGHDT, YNNKEL (reference sequence). The CDR3 covers 17 residues. V was shortened by 1 base and J by 0 bases, with 13 bases between the two germline ends. Here the CDR3 DNA reads TGTGCCAGCAGCCAAGTGCGGGCTACGGACTCCTACAATGAGCAGTTCTTC. Translation: CASSQVRATDSYNEQFF.

The genes are TRBV3-1 (or the pseudogene TRBV3-2) and TRBJ2-1, with D hard to call. V was cut by 1 base and J by 9 bases, with 10 bases left in between. The CDR3 contains 13 residues. Germline lookup yields CDR1 LGHDT and CDR2 YNNKEL (reference sequence). CDR3 in DNA: TGTGCCAGCAGCCAAGCCGTAGGAGTTGAGCAGTTCTTC. This encodes CASSQAVGVEQFF.

This chain connects TRBV15 to TRBJ2-6; perhaps TRBD1 as D (6 bases). Germline lookup yields CDR1 LNHNV and CDR2 YYDKDF (reference sequence). CDR3 length: 16 residues. V was pared by 3 bases and J by 2 bases, with 11 bases between. The CDR3 nucleotides read TGTGCCACCAGCAGCCTACAGGGTACTGGGGCCAACGTCCTGACTTTC. This codes for CATSSLQGTGANVLTF.

This clone was seen a few times. The CDR3 reads CASSSRGTSAYNEQFF. CDR3 nucleotide sequence: TGCGCCAGCAGCTCCCGGGGGACTAGCGCGTACAATGAGCAGTTCTTC. The genes are TRBV5-1 and TRBJ2-1; 10 nucleotides align to TRBD2. Germline lookup yields CDR1 SGHRS and CDR2 YFSETQ. This CDR3 has 16 residues. The V and J ends lost 3 bases and 4 bases, in that order; junction bases with no gene match: 7.

This sequence joins TRBV27 and TRBJ2-7, with D perhaps TRBD2 (6 bases). Germline V lookup: CDR1 MNHEY, CDR2 SMNVEV (reference sequence). V dropped 6 bases and J dropped 6 bases, with 18 bases sitting between them. The CDR3 is made up of 14 amino acids. The CDR3 DNA follows: TGTGCCAGCAGCTCCCTATCGGGAGCGGTCGAGCAGTACTTC. Protein sequence: CASSSLSGAVEQYF.

The rearrangement joins TRBV7-9 to TRBJ2-1, with TRBD1 identical over 7 bases. The CDR3 is 12 residues long. V lost 5 bases to trimming and J lost 7 bases; unmatched junction nucleotides: 2. Germline CDR1 and CDR2: SEHNR and FQNEAQ (reference sequence). The DNA of the CDR3 is TGTGCCAGCAGCCGACAGGGAAATGAGCAGTTCTTC. Translated: CASSRQGNEQFF.

The J gene is TRBJ1-3, the V gene TRBV6-6, with TRBD1 as a possible D gene (6 bases). Germline V gene sequence: CDR1 MNHNY, CDR2 SVGAGI (reference sequence). Deletions cut 0 bases from V and 2 bases from J, with 8 bases between. The CDR3 runs 15 residues. The CDR3 reads CASSYSQGPGNTIYF. CDR3 bases: TGTGCCAGCAGTTACTCACAGGGACCTGGAAACACCATATATTTT.

This chain connects TRBV9 to TRBJ2-1; 7 bases map to TRBD2. The germline CDR1 and CDR2 sequences are SGDLS and YYNGEE. The CDR3 loop spans 14 amino acids. V lost 4 bases to trimming and J lost 7 bases; unmatched junction nucleotides: 8. The CDR3 reads CASSRTSDRNEQFF. The CDR3 bases are TGTGCCAGCAGCCGGACTAGTGATCGGAATGAGCAGTTCTTC.